This T cell receptor beta chain was sequenced for a study of shared clonotypes between healthy human individuals. On the study more broadly: CD4 naive and memory got three plates each, CD8 naive two, CD8 memory one.

Each sample came from a Caucasian adult donor living in Nashville, Tennessee. Partitioning of CD4+ cells yielded a CD45RA+ naive subset and a CD45RA-negative memory subset. At deep level, the assay was performed. Using immunoSEQ multiplex PCR, the repertoire was profiled, and TCRdb retains in-frame clones only, with some absent. The data contain 900,000 to 1,200,000 clones, 75% to 80% of them singletons. What was sequenced was memory CD4+ T cells from PBMCs. Subset reported: CD45RA-negative fraction. This receptor was taken from a man in his late teens or twenties in good health. Some clones in this sample may be carry-over from other donors' samples.

CDR3 DNA sequence: TGTGCCAGCAGCCTCCGGGACAGGGTAGTCGGGGGACCCAATGAAAAACTGTTTTTT. Protein sequence: CASSLRDRVVGGPNEKLFF. The V call is TRBV5-6, the J call TRBJ1-4, with TRBD1 matching 9 bases. The CDR3 consists of 19 residues. V shed 4 bases and J 5 bases; nucleotides not matched to a gene: 18. The V gene's germline CDR1 is SGHDT and CDR2 YYEEEE.